The 21 T cell receptor beta chains reported below all come from one sample, sequenced in a study of Graves' ophthalmopathy and Graves' hyperthyroidism. Researchers took RNA transcripts and amplified TCR beta CDR3 regions from them. The library came from an HTBI-primed first-round RT-PCR and a second-round multiplex PCR. TCRdb reanalysed the multiplex PCR reads using MiXCR and keeps one entry per CDR3 protein. In the table there are a few hundred thousand distinct CDR3 sequences, about a fifth of which are singletons. The specimen was peripheral blood. Receptor source: a woman in her fifties or sixties with Graves' ophthalmopathy.

At least ten counts were recorded for this clonotype. The CDR3 loop reads CATSSRGIHEQYF. The DNA for the CDR3 is TGTGCCACGAGCTCGAGGGGAATCCACGAGCAGTACTTC. The rearrangement links TRBV15 to TRBJ2-7; D might be TRBD1 or TRBD2, each matching 5 bases. The germline V gene encodes CDR1 LNHNV and CDR2 YYDKDF (reference sequence). V lost 9 bases, J lost 5 bases, and 17 bases lay in between. This CDR3 has 13 residues.

This clonotype has a count of ten or more. This CDR3 reads CASSPTGGPGTSEYF. The CDR3 DNA follows: TGTGCCAGCAGCCCAACGGGAGGTCCGGGGACGAGCGAGTACTTC. This chain joins TRBV7-2 and TRBJ2-7; 7 bases fit TRBD2. Germline V gene lookup returns CDR1 SGHTA and CDR2 FQGNSA. The J segment lost 11 bases and the V segment lost 5 bases, leaving 18 bases of the junction unmatched. This CDR3 region has 15 residues.

The chain recombines TRBV2 with TRBJ2-5; D remains unclear. The V end was cut by 0 bases, the J end by 4 bases, with 9 bases between. The CDR3 has 14 amino acids. Per the germline V gene, CDR1 is SNHLY and CDR2 is FYNNEI. The CDR3 coding sequence is TGTGCCAGCAGTGAAGCCGAGATCCGAGAGACCCAGTACTTC. Its protein is CASSEAEIRETQYF.

This clonotype was observed many times. This chain joins TRBV5-6 and TRBJ2-7; the D call may be TRBD1 or TRBD2 (5 bases each). The CDR3 has 12 residues. Trimming shortened V by 4 bases and J by 3 bases, and 8 bases separated the two germline ends. Germline assignment: CDR1 SGHDT and CDR2 YYEEEE. Here the CDR3 DNA reads TGTGCCAGCAGCCCGGGACGCTACGAGCAGTACTTC. This translates into CASSPGRYEQYF.

This sequence joins TRBV27 and TRBJ2-5, with D tentatively TRBD2 (5 bases). The CDR3 has 15 amino acids. Trimming removed 5 bases at V and 5 bases at J, with 18 bases between. The V gene's germline CDR1 is MNHEY and CDR2 SMNVEV (reference sequence). The CDR3 nucleotides read TGTGCCAGCAGTCCGCTGGACTCGATTGGGGAGACCCAGTACTTC. Amino acids: CASSPLDSIGETQYF.

This clonotype showed up many times. The V gene is TRBV10-1, the J gene TRBJ2-3, with D tentatively TRBD2 (6 bases). CDR3 length: 14 amino acids. Germline CDR1 and CDR2: WNHNN and SYGVQD (reference sequence). Between the trimmed V and J ends, which lost 3 bases and 4 bases, there was a span of 11 bases. This chain's CDR3 is CASSDGTVPDTQYF. CDR3 sequence (DNA): TGCGCCAGCAGTGATGGGACTGTCCCAGATACGCAGTATTTT.

This chain joins TRBV7-3 and TRBJ1-6; D is ambiguous. Per germline, CDR1 SGHTA and CDR2 FQGTGA. The CDR3 extends over 16 amino acids. Trimming removed 0 bases from V and 7 bases from J, with 13 bases in between. CDR3 DNA: TGTGCCAGCAGCTTAACCGGACCTATGAGCAATTCACCCCTCCACTTT. This gives the protein CASSLTGPMSNSPLHF.

This clonotype was seen repeatedly, ten times or more. The V and J genes are TRBV6-1 and TRBJ1-2, with D possibly matching TRBD1 (6 bases). V shed 2 bases and J shed 4 bases, with 14 bases lying between them. The CDR3 runs to 15 residues. The germline V gene encodes CDR1 MNHNS and CDR2 SASEGT. The CDR3: CASSETGGLGYGYTF. The CDR3 coding sequence is TGTGCCAGCAGTGAAACTGGGGGGCTGGGCTATGGCTACACCTTC.

This clonotype was detected ten times or more. The V and J genes are TRBV30 and TRBJ1-6; D gene uncertain. This CDR3 has 11 amino acids. Germline CDR1 and CDR2: GTSNPN and SVGIG (reference sequence). Between the trimmed V and J ends, which lost 0 bases and 14 bases, there was a span of 8 bases. This CDR3 reads CAWSVPVSLHF. The CDR3 DNA reads TGTGCCTGGAGTGTACCTGTATCCCTCCACTTT.

The genes are TRBV13 and TRBJ2-3; 12 bases line up with TRBD2. Germline CDR1 is PRHDT and CDR2 is FYEKMQ (reference sequence). The J segment lost 0 bases and the V segment lost 5 bases, leaving 9 bases of the junction unmatched. The CDR3 covers 18 residues. The CDR3 sequence is CASSRRASGRVSTDTQYF. CDR3 in DNA: TGTGCCAGCAGCCGGCGGGCTAGCGGGAGGGTAAGCACAGATACGCAGTATTTT.

This clonotype showed up many times. This chain connects TRBV6-5 to TRBJ2-7; 7 bases are a match to TRBD2. J lost 5 bases, V lost 6 bases, and 13 bases had no gene match. Germline assignment: CDR1 MNHEY and CDR2 SVGAGI. This CDR3 contains 15 residues. CDR3 region: CASSGGGGRLNEQYF. In DNA, the CDR3 is TGTGCCAGCAGCGGGGGAGGCGGGAGACTCAACGAGCAGTACTTC.

This clonotype was recorded at least ten times. The chain links TRBV7-2 to TRBJ1-5, with D hard to call. The V and J ends lost 5 bases and 0 bases respectively, with 11 bases between them. Germline V gene data show CDR1 as SGHTA and CDR2 as FQGNSA. The CDR3 is 15 amino acids. CDR3 loop: CASSVQAYSNQPQHF. The CDR3 DNA is TGTGCCAGCAGCGTGCAGGCTTATAGCAATCAGCCCCAGCATTTT.

This clonotype was counted at least ten times. The chain joins TRBV6-2 or TRBV6-3 to TRBJ2-2; 7 bases fit TRBD2. The CDR3 sequence is 15 residues long. Germline-derived CDR1 and CDR2 are MNHEY and SVGEGT. V lost 4 bases and J lost 0; bases outside the gene matches: 2. The CDR3 loop reads CASSFAGANTGELFF. The CDR3 DNA reads TGTGCCAGCAGTTTTGCGGGGGCGAACACCGGGGAGCTGTTTTTT.

J is TRBJ2-7 and V is TRBV6-1, with 12 bases that match TRBD1. This CDR3 comprises 12 residues. The V gene end was trimmed by 9 bases and the J gene end by 9 bases; junction bases not matched to a gene: 6. Per germline, CDR1 MNHNS and CDR2 SASEGT. The CDR3, as DNA: TGTGCCAGTAGGGACAGGGGGCTTACGCAGTACTTC. Its protein is CASRDRGLTQYF.

V is TRBV11-2 and J is TRBJ1-3, with D tentatively TRBD1 (6 bases). Germline CDR1 is SGHAT and CDR2 is FQNNGV. The V end lost 3 bases, the J end lost 6 bases, and 18 bases lay between the germline ends. The CDR3 runs to 16 residues. This CDR3 reads CASSFVRGDIPNTIYF. CDR3 coding DNA: TGTGCCAGCAGCTTCGTCCGGGGGGACATCCCAAACACCATATATTTT.

This clonotype was observed a few times. The rearrangement uses TRBV18 and TRBJ1-1; D gene unclear. CDR1 and CDR2 (germline): KGHSH, LQKENI. V was clipped by 3 bases and J by 2 bases, with 10 bases between them. This CDR3 has 14 amino acids. The chain's CDR3 is CASSPSGTNTEAFF. DNA for the CDR3: TGTGCCAGCTCACCCTCAGGAACCAACACTGAAGCTTTCTTT.

The sample holds many counts of this clonotype. V usage is TRBV5-1 and J usage is TRBJ1-1, with D possibly being TRBD1 (6 bases). The CDR3 extends over 14 amino acids. Germline V CDR1 and CDR2: SGHRS, YFSETQ. V shed 4 bases and J shed 7 bases, with 17 bases lying between them. DNA for the CDR3: TGCGCCAGCAGCGGGACCGGGACAATAGGTGAAGCTTTCTTT. It yields the protein CASSGTGTIGEAFF.

This clonotype has just a few counts. V gene TRBV7-6 combines with J gene TRBJ2-7, with 8 bases lining up with TRBD1. The CDR3 has 15 residues. Germline V lookup: CDR1 SGHVS, CDR2 FNYEAQ. Germline trimming cut 2 bases from V and 2 bases from J; bases unmatched to any gene: 5. In DNA form, the CDR3 reads TGTGCCAGCAGCTTAAATCACAGGGGGGCCTACGAGCAGTACTTC. It specifies CASSLNHRGAYEQYF.

This clonotype was seen at least ten times. The V gene is TRBV7-3, the J gene TRBJ2-7, with D possibly matching TRBD1 (5 bases). CDR1 SGHTA and CDR2 FQGTGA come from the germline V gene. The germline V and J ends were trimmed by 5 bases and 5 bases, with 19 bases remaining between them. CDR3 size: 15 residues. CDR3 nucleotides: TGTGCCAGCAGCCCCACAGGCCTCCGTTCCAACGAGCAGTACTTC. Amino acids: CASSPTGLRSNEQYF.

This clonotype has ten or more counts. The genes are TRBV3-1 and TRBJ1-1, with 7 bases fitting TRBD1. Germline V gene data show CDR1 as LGHDT and CDR2 as YNNKEL (reference sequence). The CDR3 has 13 amino acids. The trim removed 4 bases at V and 9 bases at J, leaving 8 bases unmatched. CDR3 nucleotides: TGTGCCAGCAGCCCCGACAGGGCGTCACAAGCTTTCTTT. It encodes CASSPDRASQAFF.

This clonotype was recorded at least ten times. This sequence joins TRBV5-1 and TRBJ2-2; 9 bases align to TRBD2. CDR1 is SGHRS, CDR2 YFSETQ, per germline. After removal of 4 bases from V and 5 bases from J, the junction contained 6 bases not matched to a gene. CDR3 length: 15 residues. CDR3 in amino acids: CASSPLAGRTGELFF. The DNA of the CDR3 is TGCGCCAGCAGCCCTCTAGCGGGAAGAACCGGGGAGCTGTTTTTT. The full variable domain, with the rest looked up from reference TRBV5-1 and TRBJ2-2, is KAGVTQTPRYLIKTRGQQVTLSCSPISGHRSVSWYQQTPGQGLQFLFEYFSETQRNKGNFPGRFSGRQFSNSRSEMNVSTLELGDSALYLCASSPLAGRTGELFFGEGSRLTVL.